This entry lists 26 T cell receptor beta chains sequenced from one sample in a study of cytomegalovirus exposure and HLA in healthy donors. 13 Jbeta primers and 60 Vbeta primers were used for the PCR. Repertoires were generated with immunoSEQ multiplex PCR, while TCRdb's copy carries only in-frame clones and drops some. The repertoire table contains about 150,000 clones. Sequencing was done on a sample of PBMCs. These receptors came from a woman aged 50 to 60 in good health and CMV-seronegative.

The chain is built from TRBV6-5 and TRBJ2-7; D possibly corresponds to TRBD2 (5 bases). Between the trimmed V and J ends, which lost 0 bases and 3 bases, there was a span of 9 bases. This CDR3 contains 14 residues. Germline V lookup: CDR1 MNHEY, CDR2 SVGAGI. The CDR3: CASSYSFRDYEQYF. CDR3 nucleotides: TGTGCCAGCAGTTACTCATTTCGGGACTACGAGCAGTACTTC.

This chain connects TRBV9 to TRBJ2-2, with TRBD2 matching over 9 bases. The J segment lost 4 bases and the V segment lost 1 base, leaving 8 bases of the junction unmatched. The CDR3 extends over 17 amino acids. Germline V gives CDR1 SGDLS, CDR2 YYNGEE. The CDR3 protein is CASSVRAGGSLTGELFF. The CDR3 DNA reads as TGTGCCAGCAGCGTACGGGCGGGGGGGTCTCTCACCGGGGAGCTGTTTTTT.

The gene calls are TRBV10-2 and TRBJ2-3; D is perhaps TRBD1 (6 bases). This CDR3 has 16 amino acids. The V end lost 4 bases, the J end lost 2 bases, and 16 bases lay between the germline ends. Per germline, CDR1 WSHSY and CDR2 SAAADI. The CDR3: CASSGILGGTTDTQYF. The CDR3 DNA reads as TGCGCCAGCAGTGGGATCTTAGGGGGAACCACAGATACGCAGTATTTT.

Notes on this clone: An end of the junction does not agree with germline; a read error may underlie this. CDR3 protein: CASSPQRNTEAFF. The CDR3 DNA reads as TGTGCCAGCTCTCCACAGAGGAACACTGAAGCTTTCTTT. The chain links TRBV18 to TRBJ1-1; no clear D. Germline V gene sequence: CDR1 KGHSH, CDR2 LQKENI. CDR3 length: 13 amino acids.

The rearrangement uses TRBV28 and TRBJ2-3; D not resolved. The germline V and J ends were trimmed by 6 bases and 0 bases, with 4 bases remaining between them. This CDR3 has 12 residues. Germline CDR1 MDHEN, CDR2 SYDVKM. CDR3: CASRLSTDTQYF. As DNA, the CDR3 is TGTGCCAGCAGACTTAGCACAGATACGCAGTATTTT.

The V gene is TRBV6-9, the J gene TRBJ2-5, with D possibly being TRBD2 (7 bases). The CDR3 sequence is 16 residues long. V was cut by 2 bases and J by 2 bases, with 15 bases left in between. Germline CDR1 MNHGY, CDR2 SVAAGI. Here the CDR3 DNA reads TGTGCCAGCAGTTATAGGCGGGGGCCAATACAAGAGACCCAGTACTTC. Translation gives CASSYRRGPIQETQYF.

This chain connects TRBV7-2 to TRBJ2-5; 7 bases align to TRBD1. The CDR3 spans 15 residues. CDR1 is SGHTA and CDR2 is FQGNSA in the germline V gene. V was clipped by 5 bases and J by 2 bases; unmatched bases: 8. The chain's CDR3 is CASSPTGQAQETQYF. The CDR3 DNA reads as TGTGCCAGCAGCCCGACCGGACAGGCTCAAGAGACCCAGTACTTC.

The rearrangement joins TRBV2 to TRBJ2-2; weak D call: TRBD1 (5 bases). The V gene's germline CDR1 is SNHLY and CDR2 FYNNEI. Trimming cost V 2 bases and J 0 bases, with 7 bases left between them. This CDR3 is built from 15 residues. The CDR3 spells CASSEWGPNTGELFF. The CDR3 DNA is TGTGCCAGCAGTGAATGGGGCCCGAACACCGGGGAGCTGTTTTTT.

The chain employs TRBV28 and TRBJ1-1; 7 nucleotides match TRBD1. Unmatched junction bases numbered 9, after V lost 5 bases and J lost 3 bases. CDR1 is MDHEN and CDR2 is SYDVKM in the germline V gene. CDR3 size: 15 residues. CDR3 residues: CASSPLIQGHTEAFF. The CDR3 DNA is TGTGCCAGCAGTCCCCTCATACAGGGGCACACTGAAGCTTTCTTT. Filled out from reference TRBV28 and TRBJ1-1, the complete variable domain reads DVKVTQSSRYLVKRTGEKVFLECVQDMDHENMFWYRQDPGLGLRLIYFSYDVKMKEKGDIPEGYSVSREKKERFSLILESASTNQTSMYLCASSPLIQGHTEAFFGQGTRLTVV.

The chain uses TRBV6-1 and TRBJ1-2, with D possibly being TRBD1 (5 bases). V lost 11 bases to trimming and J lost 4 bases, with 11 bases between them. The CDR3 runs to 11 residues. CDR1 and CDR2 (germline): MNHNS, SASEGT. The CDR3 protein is CALSGIYGYTF. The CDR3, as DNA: TGTGCCCTTTCAGGGATCTATGGCTACACCTTC.

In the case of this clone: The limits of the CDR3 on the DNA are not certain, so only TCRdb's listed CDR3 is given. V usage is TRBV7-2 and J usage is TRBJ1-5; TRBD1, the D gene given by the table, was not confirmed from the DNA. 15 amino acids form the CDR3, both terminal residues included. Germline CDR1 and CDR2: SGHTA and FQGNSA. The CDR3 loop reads CASSPQGQGISPSIF.

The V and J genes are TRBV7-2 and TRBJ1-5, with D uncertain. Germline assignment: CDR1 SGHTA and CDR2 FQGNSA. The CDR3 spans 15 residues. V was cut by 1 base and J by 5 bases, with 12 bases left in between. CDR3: CASSLVSVEDQPQHF. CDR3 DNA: TGTGCCAGCAGCTTAGTGTCTGTAGAGGATCAGCCCCAGCATTTT.

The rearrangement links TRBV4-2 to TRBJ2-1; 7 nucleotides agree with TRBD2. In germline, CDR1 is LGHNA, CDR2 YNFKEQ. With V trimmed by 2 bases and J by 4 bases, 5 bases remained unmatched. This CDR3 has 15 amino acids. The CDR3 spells CASSQISAGYNEQFF. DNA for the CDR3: TGTGCCAGCAGCCAAATCTCAGCGGGGTACAATGAGCAGTTCTTC.

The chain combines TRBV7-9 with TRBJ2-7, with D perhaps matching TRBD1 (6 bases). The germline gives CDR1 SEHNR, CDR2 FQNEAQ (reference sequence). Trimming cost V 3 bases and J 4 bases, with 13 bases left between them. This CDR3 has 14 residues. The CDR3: CASSFSDSRYEQYF. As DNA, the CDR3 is TGTGCCAGCAGCTTTTCGGACAGCCGTTACGAGCAGTACTTC. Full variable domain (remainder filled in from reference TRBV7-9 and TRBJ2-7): DTGVSQNPRHKITKRGQNVTFRCDPISEHNRLYWYRQTLGQGPEFLTYFQNEAQLEKSRLLSDRFSAERPKGSFSTLEIQRTEQGDSAMYLCASSFSDSRYEQYFGPGTRLTVT.

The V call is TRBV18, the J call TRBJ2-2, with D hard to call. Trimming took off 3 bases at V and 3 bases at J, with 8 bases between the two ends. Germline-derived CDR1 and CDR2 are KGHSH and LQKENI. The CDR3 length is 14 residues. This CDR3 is CASSPPRYTGELFF. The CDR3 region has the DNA TGTGCCAGCTCACCTCCGAGATACACCGGGGAGCTGTTTTTT. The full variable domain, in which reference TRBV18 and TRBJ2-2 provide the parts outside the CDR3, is NAGVMQNPRHLVRRRGQEARLRCSPMKGHSHVYWYRQLPEEGLKFMVYLQKENIIDESGMPKERFSAEFPKEGPSILRIQQVVRGDSAAYFCASSPPRYTGELFFGEGSRLTVL.

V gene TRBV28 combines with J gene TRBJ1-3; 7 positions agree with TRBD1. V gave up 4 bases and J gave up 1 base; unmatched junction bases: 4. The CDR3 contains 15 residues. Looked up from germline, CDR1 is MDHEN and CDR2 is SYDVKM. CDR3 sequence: CASSSGTASGNTIYF. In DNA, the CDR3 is TGTGCCAGCAGTTCGGGGACAGCTTCTGGAAACACCATATATTTT.

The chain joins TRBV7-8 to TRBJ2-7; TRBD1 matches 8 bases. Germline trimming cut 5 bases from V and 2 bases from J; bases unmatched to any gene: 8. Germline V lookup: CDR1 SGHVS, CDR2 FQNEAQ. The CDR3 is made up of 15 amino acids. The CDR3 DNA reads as TGTGCCAGCAGCCTCCGAGACAGGGGAACCTACGAGCAGTACTTC. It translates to CASSLRDRGTYEQYF.

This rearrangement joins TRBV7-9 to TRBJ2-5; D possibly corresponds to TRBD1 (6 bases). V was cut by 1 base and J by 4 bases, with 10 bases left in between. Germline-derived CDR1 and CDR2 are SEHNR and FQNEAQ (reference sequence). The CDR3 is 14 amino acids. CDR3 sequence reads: CASSLDGGRETQYF. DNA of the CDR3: TGTGCCAGCAGCTTAGATGGGGGCAGAGAGACCCAGTACTTC.

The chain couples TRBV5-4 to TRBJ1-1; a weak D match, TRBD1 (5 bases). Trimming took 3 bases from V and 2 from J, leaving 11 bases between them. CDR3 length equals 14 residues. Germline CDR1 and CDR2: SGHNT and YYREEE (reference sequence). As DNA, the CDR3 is TGTGCCAGCAGCTCCCGGACAAGTAACACTGAAGCTTTCTTT. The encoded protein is CASSSRTSNTEAFF.

In DNA, the CDR3 is TGTGCCAGCAGCTTCCGAATAGACCTCCGACAGACTAGCACAGATACGCAGTATTTT. Translation gives CASSFRIDLRQTSTDTQYF. The gene calls are TRBV7-8 and TRBJ2-3; D possibly corresponds to TRBD1 (5 bases). V was trimmed by 3 bases and J by 0 bases, leaving 22 bases between them. CDR3 size: 19 residues. CDR1 and CDR2 from the germline V gene are SGHVS and FQNEAQ.

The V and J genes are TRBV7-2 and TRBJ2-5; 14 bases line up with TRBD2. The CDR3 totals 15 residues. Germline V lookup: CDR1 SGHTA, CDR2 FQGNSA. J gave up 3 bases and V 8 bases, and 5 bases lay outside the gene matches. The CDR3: CASLRTSGGKETQYF. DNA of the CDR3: TGTGCCAGCTTAAGGACTAGCGGGGGGAAAGAGACCCAGTACTTC. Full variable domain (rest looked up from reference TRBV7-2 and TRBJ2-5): GAGVSQSPSNKVTEKGKDVELRCDPISGHTALYWYRQSLGQGLEFLIYFQGNSAPDKSGLPSDRFSAERTGGSVSTLTIQRTQQEDSAVYLCASLRTSGGKETQYFGPGTRLLVL.

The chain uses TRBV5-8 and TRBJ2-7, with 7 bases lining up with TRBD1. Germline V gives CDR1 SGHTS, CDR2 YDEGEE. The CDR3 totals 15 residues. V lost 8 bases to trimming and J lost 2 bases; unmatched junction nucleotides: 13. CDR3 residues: CASPLFRGLPYEQYF. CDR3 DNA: TGTGCCAGTCCGCTCTTCAGGGGGTTACCCTACGAGCAGTACTTC.

The DNA of the CDR3 is TGCGCCAGCAGTTTTTCGTGGGACAGAGACTACGAGCAGTACTTC. Residues: CASSFSWDRDYEQYF. V and J are TRBV5-1 and TRBJ2-7, with 7 bases aligning to TRBD1. The V segment lost 5 bases and the J segment 3 bases; nucleotides outside the gene matches: 11. The CDR3 extends over 15 amino acids. CDR1 is SGHRS and CDR2 is YFSETQ in the germline V gene. Full variable domain (missing parts from reference TRBV5-1 and TRBJ2-7): KAGVTQTPRYLIKTRGQQVTLSCSPISGHRSVSWYQQTPGQGLQFLFEYFSETQRNKGNFPGRFSGRQFSNSRSEMNVSTLELGDSALYLCASSFSWDRDYEQYFGPGTRLTVT.

In nucleotides, the CDR3 is TGTGCCTGGAACGGACAACTCTCTGGGGCCAACGTCCTGACTTTC. Protein product: CAWNGQLSGANVLTF. The rearrangement joins TRBV30 to TRBJ2-6, with D possibly TRBD1 on 5 matching bases. The CDR3 is made up of 15 amino acids. Trimming removed 4 bases at V and 0 bases at J, with 10 bases between. Per the germline V gene, CDR1 is GTSNPN and CDR2 is SVGIG (reference sequence).

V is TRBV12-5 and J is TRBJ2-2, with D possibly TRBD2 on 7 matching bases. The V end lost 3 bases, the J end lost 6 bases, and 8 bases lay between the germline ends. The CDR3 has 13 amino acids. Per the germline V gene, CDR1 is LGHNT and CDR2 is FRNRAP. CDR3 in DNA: TGTGCTAGTGGTTTAGGGGGGGCCGGGGAGCTGTTTTTT. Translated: CASGLGGAGELFF.

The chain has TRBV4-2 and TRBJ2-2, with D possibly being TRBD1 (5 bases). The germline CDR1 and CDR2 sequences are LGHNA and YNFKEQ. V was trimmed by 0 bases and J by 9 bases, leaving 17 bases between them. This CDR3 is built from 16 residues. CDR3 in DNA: TGTGCCAGCAGCCAAGATCTTTGGACAAATTTTCGGGAGCTGTTTTTT. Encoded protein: CASSQDLWTNFRELFF.